This TCR beta chain emerged from a study of OX40 agonist ivuxolimab in advanced cancers. About the study: Patients received ivuxolimab, an agonistic anti-OX40 (CD134) antibody. One hepatocellular carcinoma and a couple of cutaneous melanoma patients partially responded.

The table came from immunoSEQ multiplex PCR; TCRdb's copy has only in-frame clones and leaves some out. The sample lists 90,000 to 100,000 clones; roughly four fifths were seen once. The V end was cut by 2 bases, the J end by 16 bases, with 15 bases between. The germline V gene has CDR1 SEHNR and CDR2 FQNEAQ (reference sequence). This CDR3 is 12 amino acids long. The gene calls are TRBV7-9 and TRBJ2-1, with TRBD2 as a possible D gene (6 bases). The clonotype comes from an adult with an advanced solid tumor such as melanoma, head and neck, liver or kidney cancer. The starting material was CD4+ or CD8+ T cells sorted from blood, obtained in a trial of the OX40 agonist ivuxolimab. The CDR3 here is CASSLPRDCPFF. CDR3 coding DNA: TGTGCCAGCAGCTTACCCCGGGACTGCCCATTCTTC.